Below are 31 T cell receptor beta chains sequenced from a single sample in a study of blood T cell repertoires in COVID-19. Sequencing used immunoSEQ multiplex PCR; TCRdb keeps in-frame clones, though not all of them. The table records 150,000 to 200,000 clones, 80% of them present only once. Material: PBMCs or T cells enriched from blood (not recorded which). The receptors stem from a man in his forties or fifties who had recovered from COVID-19.

The CDR3 protein is CASSWGLAGATGELFF. The CDR3 DNA follows: TGCGCCAGCAGCTGGGGACTAGCGGGGGCTACCGGGGAGCTGTTTTTT. This rearrangement joins TRBV5-1 to TRBJ2-2; 14 bases agree with TRBD2. The V gene's germline CDR1 is SGHRS and CDR2 YFSETQ. Losses at the gene ends were 3 bases for V and 5 bases for J; bases not matched to a gene: 3. The CDR3 runs to 16 residues.

This clone was found once. This chain uses TRBV5-1 with TRBJ1-6; D perhaps matches TRBD1 (6 bases). The length of the CDR3 is 15 residues. The germline CDR1 and CDR2 sequences are SGHRS and YFSETQ. V was cut by 4 bases and J by 10 bases, with 18 bases left in between. The CDR3 DNA follows: TGCGCCAGCAGCCCTCGTGGCAGGGGCGGATCACCCCTCCACTTT. It specifies CASSPRGRGGSPLHF.

V is TRBV7-8 and J is TRBJ1-5, with 7 nucleotides matching TRBD1. Germline-derived CDR1 and CDR2 are SGHVS and FQNEAQ. The junction had 17 bases not matched to a gene; V was cut back by 6 bases and J by 6 bases. This CDR3 spans 17 amino acids. The CDR3 is CASSPWLRGRLGQPQHF. The CDR3 DNA reads TGTGCCAGCAGTCCCTGGTTAAGGGGGCGATTGGGTCAGCCCCAGCATTTT.

The gene calls are TRBV29-1 and TRBJ2-5; 7 bases match TRBD1. The CDR3 totals 13 residues. V lost 7 bases and J lost 2; bases outside the gene matches: 7. Germline V gene lookup returns CDR1 SQVTM and CDR2 ANQGSEA. CDR3 sequence reads: CSGGGRVQETQYF. The CDR3, as DNA: TGCAGCGGAGGGGGCAGGGTGCAAGAGACCCAGTACTTC.

This chain joins TRBV14 and TRBJ2-7, with D possibly matching TRBD2 (6 bases). The CDR3 loop spans 15 amino acids. Germline CDR1 is SGHDN and CDR2 is FVKESK. The V end was cut by 1 base, the J end by 2 bases, with 12 bases between. The CDR3, as DNA: TGTGCCAGCAGCCAAGGGAGGGGAATTGCCTACGAGCAGTACTTC. This encodes CASSQGRGIAYEQYF.

The chain joins TRBV24-1 to TRBJ2-5; tentatively, D is TRBD2 (6 bases). V dropped 9 bases and J dropped 2 bases, with 15 bases sitting between them. The CDR3 extends over 14 amino acids. From germline, CDR1 is KGHDR and CDR2 SFDVKD. In nucleotides, the CDR3 is TGTGCCACCGGAGGGACCAGGTGGCAAGAGACCCAGTACTTC. Amino acid sequence: CATGGTRWQETQYF.

The rearrangement links TRBV7-9 to TRBJ2-1; 11 bases are a match to TRBD2. The V gene's germline CDR1 is SEHNR and CDR2 FQNEAQ (reference sequence). The CDR3 runs to 16 residues. V lost 2 bases and J lost 3; bases outside the gene matches: 3. Here the CDR3 DNA reads TGTGCCAGCAGCTTACTAGCGGGGGGCATCTACAATGAGCAGTTCTTC. Translating it yields CASSLLAGGIYNEQFF.

The table lists this clone with a few counts. V is TRBV10-3 and J is TRBJ1-2; D is possibly TRBD1 (6 bases). Germline CDR1 and CDR2: ENHRY and SYGVKD. This CDR3 has 14 residues. Trimming stripped 3 bases from V and 2 bases from J, with 10 bases between. The DNA for the CDR3 is TGTGCCATCAGTGACTTACAGGGAAACTATGGCTACACCTTC. Translating it yields CAISDLQGNYGYTF.

J is TRBJ1-5 and V is TRBV5-6; D call uncertain. CDR3 size: 13 residues. Germline CDR1 is SGHDT and CDR2 is YYEEEE. The V gene lost 4 bases and the J gene lost 3 bases, with 8 bases spanning the gap. CDR3: CASSPGLNQPQHF. DNA of the CDR3: TGTGCCAGCAGCCCTGGCCTCAATCAGCCCCAGCATTTT. The complete variable domain, with remaining parts taken from reference TRBV5-6 and TRBJ1-5, reads DAGVTQSPTHLIKTRGQQVTLRCSPKSGHDTVSWYQQALGQGPQFIFQYYEEEERQRGNFPDRFSGHQFPNYSSELNVNALLLGDSALYLCASSPGLNQPQHFGDGTRLSIL.

V and J are TRBV5-1 and TRBJ1-4, with D uncertain. V was shortened by 0 bases and J by 7 bases, with 4 bases between the two germline ends. Germline CDR1 and CDR2: SGHRS and YFSETQ. The CDR3 is 12 amino acids. Here the CDR3 reads CASSLASEKLFF. The DNA of the CDR3 is TGCGCCAGCAGCTTGGCCTCTGAAAAACTGTTTTTT. Supplemented by reference TRBV5-1 and TRBJ1-4, the full variable domain reads KAGVTQTPRYLIKTRGQQVTLSCSPISGHRSVSWYQQTPGQGLQFLFEYFSETQRNKGNFPGRFSGRQFSNSRSEMNVSTLELGDSALYLCASSLASEKLFFGSGTQLSVL.

This clone was seen just once. The chain carries TRBV5-1 and TRBJ2-7; TRBD1 aligns across 9 bases. The J segment lost 2 bases and the V segment lost 0 bases, leaving 6 bases of the junction unmatched. Germline CDR1 SGHRS, CDR2 YFSETQ. The CDR3 loop spans 16 amino acids. CDR3 coding DNA: TGCGCCAGCAGCTTGGCCCCGGGACAGGGCCCCTACGAGCAGTACTTC. This encodes CASSLAPGQGPYEQYF.

J is TRBJ2-3 and V is TRBV7-3; the match to TRBD1 covers 9 bases. Germline loops: CDR1 SGHTA, CDR2 FQGTGA. CDR3 length: 18 amino acids. J lost 0 bases, V lost 5 bases, and 12 bases had no gene match. This chain's CDR3 is CASSASGTGNPSTDTQYF. Here the CDR3 DNA reads TGTGCCAGCAGCGCCTCCGGGACAGGGAATCCTAGCACAGATACGCAGTATTTT.

This chain connects TRBV6-1 to TRBJ1-2; TRBD1 agrees at 7 bases. Per the germline V gene, CDR1 is MNHNS and CDR2 is SASEGT. This CDR3 is 15 amino acids long. Losses at the gene ends were 2 bases for V and 8 bases for J; bases not matched to a gene: 11. The CDR3 here is CASSELGTDSKGYTF. The CDR3 nucleotides are TGTGCCAGCAGTGAACTGGGGACAGACTCGAAGGGCTACACCTTC.

This rearrangement joins TRBV6-7 to TRBJ1-1; maybe TRBD1 (5 bases). TRBV6-7 is designated an ORF whose function remains uncertain. The V gene lost 7 bases and the J gene lost 6 bases, with 15 bases spanning the gap. The CDR3 is 13 residues long. CDR3 DNA sequence: TGTGCCAGCAAAGGGAGGACGGGGGCTGAAGCTTTCTTT. Amino acid sequence: CASKGRTGAEAFF.

This clone was detected a few times. The rearrangement joins TRBV27 to TRBJ2-7, with 9 bases fitting TRBD2. CDR1 is MNHEY, CDR2 SMNVEV, per germline (reference sequence). This CDR3 has 14 amino acids. Germline trimming cut 8 bases from V and 3 bases from J; bases unmatched to any gene: 8. The CDR3 DNA sequence: TGTGCCAGCTCCAAGGGACTAGCATACTACGAGCAGTACTTC. It is translated as CASSKGLAYYEQYF.

V gene TRBV5-4 combines with J gene TRBJ1-1; a possible D gene is TRBD1 (5 bases). V gave up 3 bases and J gave up 2 bases, with 20 bases separating them. This CDR3 contains 17 residues. CDR1 and CDR2 from the germline V gene are SGHNT and YYREEE (reference sequence). CDR3 amino acids: CASSWRGLWDPNTEAFF. The CDR3 DNA follows: TGTGCCAGCAGCTGGCGGGGGTTATGGGACCCTAACACTGAAGCTTTCTTT. Full variable domain (remainder filled in from reference TRBV5-4 and TRBJ1-1): ETGVTQSPTHLIKTRGQQVTLRCSSQSGHNTVSWYQQALGQGPQFIFQYYREEENGRGNFPPRFSGLQFPNYSSELNVNALELDDSALYLCASSWRGLWDPNTEAFFGQGTRLTVV.

This chain connects TRBV18 to TRBJ1-2; 7 positions agree with TRBD1. Germline lookup yields CDR1 KGHSH and CDR2 LQKENI. V shed 6 bases, J shed 7 bases, and the junction held 5 bases outside the gene matches. The CDR3 sequence is 12 residues long. The CDR3: CASSLAGGGYTF. The CDR3 nucleotides read TGTGCCAGCTCCCTCGCAGGGGGTGGCTACACCTTC.

The rearrangement joins TRBV3-1 (or the pseudogene TRBV3-2) to TRBJ2-4, with TRBD2 identical over 8 bases. This CDR3 is 17 amino acids long. The germline V gene has CDR1 LGHDT and CDR2 YNNKEL (reference sequence). V shed 1 base and J 2 bases; nucleotides not matched to a gene: 7. The CDR3 protein is CASSQVGTGGTKNIQYF. The CDR3 DNA is TGTGCCAGCAGCCAAGTAGGGACGGGGGGGACCAAAAACATTCAGTACTTC.

The chain carries TRBV12-3 or TRBV12-4 and TRBJ1-2; 7 nucleotides line up with TRBD1. V shed 5 bases and J 11 bases; nucleotides not matched to a gene: 5. The CDR3 loop spans 11 amino acids. CDR3 in DNA: TGTGCCAGCAGTCGCAGGGGGTGGTACACCTTC. This translates into CASSRRGWYTF.

The V call is TRBV2, the J call TRBJ1-5; the D gene is possibly TRBD1 (5 bases). From germline, CDR1 is SNHLY and CDR2 FYNNEI. V was pared by 5 bases and J by 0 bases, with 11 bases between. The CDR3 spans 15 residues. The CDR3 loop reads CASSKLQGSNQPQHF. DNA of the CDR3: TGTGCCAGCAGTAAGCTTCAGGGTAGCAATCAGCCCCAGCATTTT.

This chain links TRBV30 with TRBJ2-7; possibly TRBD1 for D (6 bases). The CDR3 consists of 14 residues. The germline V and J ends were trimmed by 3 bases and 5 bases, with 17 bases remaining between them. Germline loops: CDR1 GTSNPN, CDR2 SVGIG (reference sequence). The CDR3 reads CAWSSDRKGDEQYV. The DNA for the CDR3 is TGTGCCTGGAGCTCCGACAGGAAGGGGGACGAGCAGTACGTC.

The genes are TRBV28 and TRBJ2-3; 8 bases line up with TRBD2. The CDR3 loop spans 14 amino acids. Looked up from germline, CDR1 is MDHEN and CDR2 is SYDVKM. V lost 6 bases, J lost 4 bases, and 6 bases stayed unmatched. DNA of the CDR3: TGTGCCAGCAGCCAACGGGGGGGCGCAGATACGCAGTATTTT. It translates to CASSQRGGADTQYF. The whole variable domain, remainder taken from reference TRBV28 and TRBJ2-3, is DVKVTQSSRYLVKRTGEKVFLECVQDMDHENMFWYRQDPGLGLRLIYFSYDVKMKEKGDIPEGYSVSREKKERFSLILESASTNQTSMYLCASSQRGGADTQYFGPGTRLTVL.

This clone was seen more than once but under ten times. The gene calls are TRBV4-2 and TRBJ1-5, with 7 bases that match TRBD1. Trimming cost V 0 bases and J 7 bases; bases outside gene matches: 15. Germline CDR1 is LGHNA and CDR2 is YNFKEQ. The CDR3 sequence is 18 residues long. Here the CDR3 DNA reads TGTGCCAGCAGCCAAGATCCAATGGCAGGGGGAAGAGGGCAGCCCCAGCATTTT. Encoded protein: CASSQDPMAGGRGQPQHF.

This clone has just a few counts. This chain joins TRBV5-1 and TRBJ2-3, with a possible D match to TRBD2 (5 bases). Germline V lookup: CDR1 SGHRS, CDR2 YFSETQ. CDR3 length: 14 amino acids. Trimming stripped 4 bases from V and 2 bases from J, with 11 bases between. DNA for the CDR3: TGCGCCAGCAGCCAGGACTTGCCCACAGATACGCAGTATTTT. Its translation is CASSQDLPTDTQYF.

This rearrangement joins TRBV6-5 to TRBJ2-3; 10 nucleotides agree with TRBD2. Germline V gives CDR1 MNHEY, CDR2 SVGAGI. V gave up 3 bases and J gave up 4 bases; unmatched junction bases: 4. The CDR3 extends over 15 amino acids. CDR3 nucleotide sequence: TGTGCCAGCAGTTATACCAGCGGGGGGGCAGATACGCAGTATTTT. Protein: CASSYTSGGADTQYF.

This clone was counted only a few times. The same CDR3 also results from other DNA sequences found in this sample. The rearrangement links TRBV30 to TRBJ1-1; D ambiguous. The germline V gene has CDR1 GTSNPN and CDR2 SVGIG (reference sequence). The V end lost 2 bases, the J end lost 0 bases, and 4 bases lay between the germline ends. CDR3 length: 12 residues. The CDR3: CAWSPMNTEAFF. The CDR3 region has the DNA TGTGCCTGGAGTCCCATGAACACTGAAGCTTTCTTT. Variable domain in full (rest from reference TRBV30 and TRBJ1-1): SQTIHQWPATLVQPVGSPLSLECTVEGTSNPNLYWYRQAAGRGLQLLFYSVGIGQISSEVPQNLSASRPQDRQFILSSKKLLLSDSGFYLCAWSPMNTEAFFGQGTRLTVV.

This sequence joins TRBV9 and TRBJ2-7, with 9 bases lining up with TRBD1. From germline, CDR1 is SGDLS and CDR2 YYNGEE. This CDR3 has 14 residues. The ends lost 4 bases at V and 4 bases at J; junction bases unmatched: 6. This CDR3 reads CASSSLGQGYEQYF. The DNA of the CDR3 is TGTGCCAGCAGCTCACTCGGACAGGGGTACGAGCAGTACTTC.

The V and J genes are TRBV14 and TRBJ1-3; D unresolved. This CDR3 is built from 15 residues. V lost 1 base and J 0 bases, leaving 7 bases between the germline ends. Germline loops: CDR1 SGHDN, CDR2 FVKESK. CDR3 amino acids: CASSQVANSGNTIYF. The CDR3 nucleotides read TGTGCCAGCAGCCAAGTAGCCAACTCTGGAAACACCATATATTTT.

The J gene is TRBJ2-3, the V gene TRBV2; a weak D match, TRBD2 (7 bases). This CDR3 comprises 18 residues. In germline, CDR1 is SNHLY, CDR2 FYNNEI. Trimming cost V 7 bases and J 2 bases, with 25 bases left between them. The CDR3 loop is CASTESGRGVLYTDTQYF. Written as DNA, the CDR3 is TGTGCCAGCACCGAATCGGGGAGGGGGGTCCTCTACACAGATACGCAGTATTTT.

J is TRBJ1-3 and V is TRBV6-2 or TRBV6-3; D call uncertain. This CDR3 is built from 14 residues. Trimming took off 4 bases at V and 0 bases at J, with 7 bases between the two ends. Germline-derived CDR1 and CDR2 are MNHEY and SVGEGT. CDR3 protein: CASSFWSSGNTIYF. The DNA for the CDR3 is TGTGCCAGCAGTTTCTGGAGCTCTGGAAACACCATATATTTT.

The rearrangement joins TRBV12-3 or TRBV12-4 to TRBJ1-2, with a weak D call TRBD1 (5 bases). CDR3 length equals 13 residues. The V end was cut by 7 bases, the J end by 7 bases, with 16 bases between. CDR3 loop: CASTPPGSSGYTF. Here the CDR3 DNA reads TGTGCCAGCACCCCCCCAGGGTCGAGTGGCTACACCTTC.